What follows are 14 T cell receptor beta chains derived from one specimen sequenced in a study of vaccination effects on CD4 cells after COVID-19. The method was immunoSEQ multiplex PCR; TCRdb's version includes in-frame clones alone and lacks a portion of them. The sample includes roughly 15,000 clones, over 65% of them seen just once. Using viral peptide pools, the ViraFEST assay grew out antigen-specific CD4+ T cells prior to sequencing. Having been cultured for under twelve days, the cells underwent CD4+ T cell isolation. Documented for the person is a PCR-confirmed SARS-CoV-2 infection occurring between March and December 2020. The cohort was immunized with two doses of either the BNT162b2 or mRNA-1273 vaccine. Their antigen targets remain unknown. Sequencing was performed on CD4+ T cells from PBMCs cultured with SARS-CoV-2 spike peptides, taken after COVID-19 vaccination. These receptors were obtained from a human donor who had a prior SARS-CoV-2 infection.

The chain is built from TRBV6-2 or TRBV6-3 and TRBJ2-1; 7 nucleotides agree with TRBD2. The CDR3 is made up of 15 amino acids. The germline CDR1 and CDR2 sequences are MNHEY and SVGEGT. V lost 3 bases and J lost 4; bases outside the gene matches: 6. The DNA for the CDR3 is TGTGCCAGCAGTTATCTAGCGGCCGAGTACAATGAGCAGTTCTTC. It yields the protein CASSYLAAEYNEQFF.

With respect to this clone: A junction boundary mismatches the germline segment, possibly from a read error. The V and J genes are TRBV10-1 and TRBJ2-7, with TRBD1 identical over 8 bases. This CDR3 comprises 9 residues. CDR1 is WNHNN, CDR2 SYGVQD, per germline (reference sequence). The CDR3 DNA reads TGCGCCAGCAGCTGGACAGGGTGGTTC. Amino acids: CASSWTGWF.

This chain joins TRBV7-9 and TRBJ2-5; D may be TRBD1 (6 bases). The CDR3 has 14 amino acids. Trimming pared 5 bases from V and 5 bases from J, leaving 15 bases between. Germline V lookup: CDR1 SEHNR, CDR2 FQNEAQ (reference sequence). This CDR3 is CASSLSTGMETQYF. The CDR3 DNA is TGTGCCAGCAGCCTATCGACAGGAATGGAGACCCAGTACTTC.

This sequence joins TRBV6-5 and TRBJ1-1, with D maybe TRBD1 (6 bases). Trimming shortened V by 2 bases and J by 0 bases, and 10 bases separated the two germline ends. The CDR3 runs 15 residues. Per germline, CDR1 MNHEY and CDR2 SVGAGI. The CDR3 spells CASSYQQGLNTEAFF. As DNA, the CDR3 is TGTGCCAGCAGTTACCAGCAGGGGCTGAACACTGAAGCTTTCTTT.

The chain is built from TRBV15 and TRBJ2-5; D call uncertain. Per the germline V gene, CDR1 is LNHNV and CDR2 is YYDKDF (reference sequence). V was trimmed by 0 bases and J by 4 bases, leaving 3 bases between them. The CDR3 is 12 amino acids. Here the CDR3 reads CATSRDRETQYF. DNA for the CDR3: TGTGCCACCAGCAGAGATCGAGAGACCCAGTACTTC.

This clone came up once. The J gene is TRBJ1-4, the V gene TRBV29-1; the D is unclear. Germline V gene lookup returns CDR1 SQVTM and CDR2 ANQGSEA. Trimming removed 2 bases from V and 7 bases from J, with 5 bases in between. This CDR3 has 11 amino acids. Here the CDR3 reads CSVEHTEKLFF. The CDR3 DNA reads as TGCAGCGTTGAACATACTGAAAAACTGTTTTTT.

The chain has TRBV20-1 and TRBJ2-1; perhaps TRBD1 as D (6 bases). CDR3 size: 14 residues. Germline V lookup: CDR1 DFQATT, CDR2 SNEGSKA (reference sequence). The ends were cut back, 3 bases at V and 8 bases at J, with 17 bases in the middle. The CDR3 coding sequence is TGCAGTGCTAGTAAGGACAGTTTAGTCCATGAGCAGTTCTTC. Translating gives CSASKDSLVHEQFF.

The V call is TRBV2, the J call TRBJ1-3; D gene uncertain. The germline V and J ends were trimmed by 3 bases and 0 bases, with 12 bases remaining between them. This CDR3 has 16 residues. Looked up from germline, CDR1 is SNHLY and CDR2 is FYNNEI. The CDR3, as DNA: TGTGCCAGCAGTGACCAGTTAACACTCTCTGGAAACACCATATATTTT. As protein: CASSDQLTLSGNTIYF.

This chain links TRBV18 with TRBJ1-1, with 10 nucleotides matching TRBD1. The CDR3 covers 16 residues. After removal of 0 bases from V and 4 bases from J, the junction contained 5 bases not matched to a gene. Germline CDR1 KGHSH, CDR2 LQKENI. As DNA, the CDR3 is TGTGCCAGCTCACCACCGGACAGGGGGATTGGCACTGAAGCTTTCTTT. Translation gives CASSPPDRGIGTEAFF.

This clone was detected only once. The V gene is TRBV6-6, the J gene TRBJ2-7; 8 bases agree with TRBD1. J gave up 1 base and V 7 bases, and 6 bases lay outside the gene matches. CDR1 and CDR2 (germline): MNHNY, SVGAGI (reference sequence). The CDR3 totals 14 residues. The CDR3, as DNA: TGTGCCAGCACCAGGGACAGGCTGTCCTACGAGCAGTACTTC. Protein product: CASTRDRLSYEQYF.

This chain joins TRBV20-1 and TRBJ2-2, with 9 nucleotides matching TRBD2. The CDR3 consists of 16 residues. Trimming at V came to 6 bases and at J to 6 bases, leaving 14 bases not matched to a gene. The germline CDR1 and CDR2 sequences are DFQATT and SNEGSKA (reference sequence). The CDR3 bases are TGCAGTGCAAGTACCGTAGCGGGAGTGAGGGCCGGGGAGCTGTTTTTT. This sequence encodes CSASTVAGVRAGELFF.

The chain combines TRBV14 with TRBJ1-1; 7 bases align to TRBD1. This CDR3 comprises 15 residues. The germline V gene encodes CDR1 SGHDN and CDR2 FVKESK. V dropped 4 bases and J dropped 2; count of bases not matched to a gene: 7. The CDR3 DNA reads TGTGCCAGCAGCCCAAGGGGGACAGCTAACACTGAAGCTTTCTTT. It translates to CASSPRGTANTEAFF. The full variable domain, rest sourced from reference TRBV14 and TRBJ1-1, is EAGVTQFPSHSVIEKGQTVTLRCDPISGHDNLYWYRRVMGKEIKFLLHFVKESKQDESGMPNNRFLAERTGGTYSTLKVQPAELEDSGVYFCASSPRGTANTEAFFGQGTRLTVV.

This clone is termed large. The rearrangement links TRBV14 to TRBJ2-5; D unclear. Germline CDR1 and CDR2: SGHDN and FVKESK. V gave up 1 base and J gave up 5 bases, with 11 bases separating them. This CDR3 contains 14 residues. The CDR3 DNA is TGTGCCAGCAGCCAAGCCCCCATGGGGGAGACCCAGTACTTC. Translation: CASSQAPMGETQYF.

This clone came up a few times. The chain combines TRBV20-1 with TRBJ2-7; D call uncertain. There are 13 residues in the CDR3. Germline V gene lookup returns CDR1 DFQATT and CDR2 SNEGSKA (reference sequence). The V end lost 3 bases, the J end lost 2 bases, and 11 bases lay between the germline ends. CDR3 bases: TGCAGTGCTAGTTCGAACCCCGCCTACGAGCAGTACTTC. Amino acids: CSASSNPAYEQYF.